This T cell receptor beta chain appears in the sequencing data of a study of shared clonotypes between healthy human individuals. The study, taken as a whole, reports: All-four-donor shared clonotypes had higher generation probabilities than non-shared clonotypes did.

The study separated CD4+ cells into CD45RA+ naive and CD45RA-negative memory subsets. The germline gives CDR1 SGHRS, CDR2 YFSETQ. This CDR3 has 13 residues. V was cut by 0 bases and J by 3 bases, with 6 bases left in between. Notes on this clone: Its antigen is not identified. Additional DNA sequences in this sample encode the identical CDR3.

The method was immunoSEQ multiplex PCR; TCRdb's version includes in-frame clones alone and lacks a portion of them. The sample has over a million clones; around 98% are singletons. This clonotype was sampled from a man aged 25-45 years in good health. The genes are TRBV5-1 and TRBJ2-5; D unclear. The material sequenced was naive CD4+ T cells sorted from blood. The subset denotes: CD45RA+ positively selected. The CDR3 coding sequence is TGCGCCAGCAGCTTGGTTGTTGAAGAGACCCAGTACTTC. It yields the protein CASSLVVEETQYF.